The rows below give T cell receptor beta chains drawn from one sample of a study of radiotherapy plus CTLA-4 blockade in lung cancer. Some clones are missing from TCRdb's copy, which holds only in-frame ones; the method was immunoSEQ multiplex PCR. This sample has roughly 70,000 clones; around 90% occur once, and the top ten carry less than 45%. Sample: peripheral blood, taken from a patient treated with radiotherapy plus ipilimumab. The origin of the receptors is a human donor with non-small cell lung cancer that progressed on radiotherapy plus ipilimumab. The CDR3 runs from the conserved cysteine through the conserved F or W. Fields, in order: CDR3 length, V gene, J gene, clone size, D gene, CDR3 DNA, CDR3 protein. D genes are given only for firm matches. Size tells how often a clone was seen (once, few, many) or the class of an expanded clone, and some rows leave it out.

18	TRBV30	TRBJ1-5	NA	TRBD1	TGTGCCTGGAGTGTCGACAGGGACCTTACGAGTAGCAATCAGCCCCAGCATTTT	CAWSVDRDLTSSNQPQHF
14	TRBV5-1	TRBJ2-3	once	NA	TGCGCCAGCAGCTTGGAACGGGGTACAGATACGCAGTATTTT	CASSLERGTDTQYF
14	TRBV5-1	TRBJ2-5	NA	TRBD1	TGCGCCAGCAGTATGGGACAGGGGGAGGAGACCCAGTACTTC	CASSMGQGEETQYF
14	TRBV6-6	TRBJ1-4	NA	TRBD1	TGTGCCAGCAGTTGGGGACAGGGAAGGGAAAAACTGTTTTTT	CASSWGQGREKLFF
11	TRBV28	TRBJ2-5	NA	NA	TGTGCCAGCAGTCTCGGGGGACCCCAGTACTTC	CASSLGGPQYF
12	TRBV5-4	TRBJ1-2	once	NA	TGTGCCAGCAGCCTAATTAACTATGGCTACACCTTC	CASSLINYGYTF
12	TRBV2	TRBJ2-5	once	NA	TGTGCCTCCGGGACCACGGCGGAGACCCAGTACTTC	CASGTTAETQYF
17	TRBV4-1	TRBJ2-1	once	NA	TGCGCCAGCAGCCAATTTTCGGGGACATCGAAATACAATGAGCAGTTCTTC	CASSQFSGTSKYNEQFF
13	TRBV13	TRBJ2-7	NA	NA	TGTGCCAGCAGCCCGGCCAGGGGCCACGAGCAGTACTTC	CASSPARGHEQYF
12	TRBV5-1	TRBJ2-1	once	NA	TGCGCCAGCAGCGGGAGGTACAATGAGCAGTTCTTC	CASSGRYNEQFF
14	TRBV9	TRBJ1-1	NA	NA	TGTGCCAGCAGCGTTGGCCCTCTGAACACTGAAGCTTTCTTT	CASSVGPLNTEAFF
17	TRBV9	TRBJ2-1	few	TRBD2	TGTGCCAGCAGCGTGGCCAGGGGCCTCTCGCGGGGGGATGAGCAGTTCTTC	CASSVARGLSRGDEQFF
18	TRBV7-4	TRBJ1-5	NA	NA	TGTGCCAGCAGCTTACGACGTGTGGCAGGGACCCTCAATCAGCCCCAGCATTTT	CASSLRRVAGTLNQPQHF
11	TRBV29-1	TRBJ2-1	NA	NA	TGCAGCGTTGTACCTGGTTATGAGCAGTTCTTC	CSVVPGYEQFF
13	TRBV30	TRBJ1-2	NA	NA	TGTGCCTGGAGAGCGGCCGGGTTCTATGGCTACACCTTC	CAWRAAGFYGYTF
14	TRBV4-2	TRBJ1-5	few	NA	TGTGCCAGCAGCCAAGATCATAGCAATCAGCCCCAGCATTTT	CASSQDHSNQPQHF
15	TRBV7-9	TRBJ2-5	NA	TRBD2	TGTGCCAGCAGCTTATACACGGGAGGCGAAGAGACCCAGTACTTC	CASSLYTGGEETQYF
16	TRBV4-1	TRBJ2-1	NA	NA	TGCGCCAGCAGCCAAGATCCGGGACGACCGTACAATGAGCAGTTCTTC	CASSQDPGRPYNEQFF
14	TRBV25-1	TRBJ1-1	NA	NA	TGTGCCAGCAGTGAATACCAAGCACACACTGAAGCTTTCTTT	CASSEYQAHTEAFF